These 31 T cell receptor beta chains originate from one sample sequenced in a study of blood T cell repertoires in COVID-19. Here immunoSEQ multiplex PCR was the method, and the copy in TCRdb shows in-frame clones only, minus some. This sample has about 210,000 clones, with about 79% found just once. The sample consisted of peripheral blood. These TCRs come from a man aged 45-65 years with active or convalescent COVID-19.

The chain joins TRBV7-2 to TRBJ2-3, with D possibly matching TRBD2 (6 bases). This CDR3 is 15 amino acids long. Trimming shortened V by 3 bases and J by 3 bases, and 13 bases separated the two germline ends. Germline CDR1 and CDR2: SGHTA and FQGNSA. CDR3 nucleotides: TGTGCCAGCAGCTTCGCCGGACTACCGACAGATACGCAGTATTTT. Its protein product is CASSFAGLPTDTQYF.

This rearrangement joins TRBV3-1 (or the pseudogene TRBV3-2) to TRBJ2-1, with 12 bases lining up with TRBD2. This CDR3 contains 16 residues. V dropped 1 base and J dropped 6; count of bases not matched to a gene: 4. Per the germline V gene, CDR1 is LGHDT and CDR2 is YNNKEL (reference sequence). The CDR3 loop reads CASSQVASGRGNEQFF. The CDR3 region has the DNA TGTGCCAGCAGCCAAGTGGCTAGCGGGAGGGGCAATGAGCAGTTCTTC.

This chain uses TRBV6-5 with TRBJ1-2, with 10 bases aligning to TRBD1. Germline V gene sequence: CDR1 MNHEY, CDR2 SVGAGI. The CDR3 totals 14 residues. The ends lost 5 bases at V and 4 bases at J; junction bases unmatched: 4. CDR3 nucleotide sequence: TGTGCCAGCAGTACTCGGACAGGGGGCTATGGCTACACCTTC. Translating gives CASSTRTGGYGYTF.

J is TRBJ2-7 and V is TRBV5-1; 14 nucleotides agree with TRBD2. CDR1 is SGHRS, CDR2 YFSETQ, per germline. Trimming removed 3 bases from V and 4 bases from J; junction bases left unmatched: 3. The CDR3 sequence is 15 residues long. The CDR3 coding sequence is TGCGCCAGCAGCTCGGGACTAGCGGGAGATTACGAGCAGTACTTC. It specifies CASSSGLAGDYEQYF.

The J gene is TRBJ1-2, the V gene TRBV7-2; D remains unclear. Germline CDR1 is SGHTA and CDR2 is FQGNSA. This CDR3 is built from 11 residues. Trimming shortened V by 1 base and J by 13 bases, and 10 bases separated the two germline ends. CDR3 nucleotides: TGTGCCAGCAGCTTAGGAGCCGCCTTCACCTTC. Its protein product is CASSLGAAFTF.

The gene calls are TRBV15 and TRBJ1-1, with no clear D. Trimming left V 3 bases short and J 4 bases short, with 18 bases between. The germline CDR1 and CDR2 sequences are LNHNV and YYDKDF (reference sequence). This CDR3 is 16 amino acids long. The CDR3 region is CATSSRDSGRATEAFF. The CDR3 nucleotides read TGTGCCACCAGCAGCCGCGACTCTGGGCGGGCCACTGAAGCTTTCTTT.

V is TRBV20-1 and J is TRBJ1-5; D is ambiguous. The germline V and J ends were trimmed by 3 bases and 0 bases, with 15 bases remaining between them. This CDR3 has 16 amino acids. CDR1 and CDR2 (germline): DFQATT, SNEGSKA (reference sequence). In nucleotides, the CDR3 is TGCAGTGCTAGTTACGAGGACTATTATAGCAATCAGCCCCAGCATTTT. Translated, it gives CSASYEDYYSNQPQHF.

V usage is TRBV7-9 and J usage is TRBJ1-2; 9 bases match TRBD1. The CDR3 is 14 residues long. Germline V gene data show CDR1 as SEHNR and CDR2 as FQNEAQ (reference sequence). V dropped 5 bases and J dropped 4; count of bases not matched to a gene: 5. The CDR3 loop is CASSATGGGYGYTF. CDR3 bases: TGTGCCAGCAGCGCAACAGGGGGCGGCTATGGCTACACCTTC.

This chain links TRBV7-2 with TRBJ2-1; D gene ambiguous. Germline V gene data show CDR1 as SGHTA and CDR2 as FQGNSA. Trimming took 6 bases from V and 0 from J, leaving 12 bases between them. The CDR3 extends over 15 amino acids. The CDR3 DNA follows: TGTGCCAGCAGAGTAGTAGCTATCTCCTACAATGAGCAGTTCTTC. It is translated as CASRVVAISYNEQFF.

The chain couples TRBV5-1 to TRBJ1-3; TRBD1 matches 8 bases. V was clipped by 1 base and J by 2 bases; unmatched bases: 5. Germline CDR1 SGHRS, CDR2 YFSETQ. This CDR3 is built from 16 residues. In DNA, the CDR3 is TGCGCCAGCAGCTTGACCTCGACAGGGGCTGGAAACACCATATATTTT. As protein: CASSLTSTGAGNTIYF.

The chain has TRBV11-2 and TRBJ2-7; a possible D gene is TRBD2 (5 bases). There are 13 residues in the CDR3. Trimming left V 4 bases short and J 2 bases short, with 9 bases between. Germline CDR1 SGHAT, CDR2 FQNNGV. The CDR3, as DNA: TGTGCCAGCAGCTCGCCCGGGACCTACGAGCAGTACTTC. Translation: CASSSPGTYEQYF.

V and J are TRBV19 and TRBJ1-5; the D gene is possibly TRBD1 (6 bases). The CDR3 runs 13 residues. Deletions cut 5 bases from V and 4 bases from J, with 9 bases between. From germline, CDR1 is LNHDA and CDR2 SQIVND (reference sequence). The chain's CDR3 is CASSPTGNQPQHF. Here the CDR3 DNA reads TGTGCCAGTAGTCCAACAGGGAATCAGCCCCAGCATTTT. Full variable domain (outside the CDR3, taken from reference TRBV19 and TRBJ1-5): DGGITQSPKYLFRKEGQNVTLSCEQNLNHDAMYWYRQDPGQGLRLIYYSQIVNDFQKGDIAEGYSVSREKKESFPLTVTSAQKNPTAFYLCASSPTGNQPQHFGDGTRLSIL.

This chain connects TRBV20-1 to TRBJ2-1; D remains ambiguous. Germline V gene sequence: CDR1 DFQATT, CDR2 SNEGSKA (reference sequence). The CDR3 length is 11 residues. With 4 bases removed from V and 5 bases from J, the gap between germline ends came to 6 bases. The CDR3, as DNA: TGCAGTGCTAAGCTAGACAATGAGCAGTTCTTC. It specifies CSAKLDNEQFF.

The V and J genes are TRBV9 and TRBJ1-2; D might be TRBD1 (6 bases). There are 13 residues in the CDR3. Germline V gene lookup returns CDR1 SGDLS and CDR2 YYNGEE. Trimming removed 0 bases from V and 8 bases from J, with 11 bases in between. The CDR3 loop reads CASSVARGSGYTF. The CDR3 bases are TGTGCCAGCAGCGTAGCCAGGGGATCGGGCTACACCTTC.

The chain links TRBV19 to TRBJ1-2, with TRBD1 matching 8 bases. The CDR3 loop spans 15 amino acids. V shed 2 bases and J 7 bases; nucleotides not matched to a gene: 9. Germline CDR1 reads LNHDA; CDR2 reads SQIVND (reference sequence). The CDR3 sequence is CASSIKATGAGGYTF. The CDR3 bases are TGTGCCAGTAGTATAAAGGCGACAGGGGCCGGTGGCTACACCTTC. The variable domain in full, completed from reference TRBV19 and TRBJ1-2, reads DGGITQSPKYLFRKEGQNVTLSCEQNLNHDAMYWYRQDPGQGLRLIYYSQIVNDFQKGDIAEGYSVSREKKESFPLTVTSAQKNPTAFYLCASSIKATGAGGYTFGSGTRLTVV.

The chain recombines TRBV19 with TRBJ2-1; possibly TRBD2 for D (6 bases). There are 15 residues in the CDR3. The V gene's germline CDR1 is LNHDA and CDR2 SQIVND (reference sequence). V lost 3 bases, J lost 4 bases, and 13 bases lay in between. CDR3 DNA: TGTGCCAGTAGTATCCTGCGGGACCCGTACAATGAGCAGTTCTTC. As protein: CASSILRDPYNEQFF.

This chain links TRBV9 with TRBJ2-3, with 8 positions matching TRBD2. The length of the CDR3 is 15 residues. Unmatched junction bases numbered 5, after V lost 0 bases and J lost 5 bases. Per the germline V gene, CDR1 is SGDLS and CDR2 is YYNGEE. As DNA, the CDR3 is TGTGCCAGCAGCGTAGGAACGGGGGGGCAAGATACGCAGTATTTT. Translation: CASSVGTGGQDTQYF.

CDR3 sequence: CASSLDSKNIQYF. The CDR3 DNA sequence: TGTGCCAGCAGCTTAGACTCAAAAAACATTCAGTACTTC. The V gene is TRBV7-2, the J gene TRBJ2-4; no firm D call. The CDR3 has 13 amino acids. Trimming stripped 1 base from V and 4 bases from J, with 5 bases between. The germline CDR1 and CDR2 sequences are SGHTA and FQGNSA.

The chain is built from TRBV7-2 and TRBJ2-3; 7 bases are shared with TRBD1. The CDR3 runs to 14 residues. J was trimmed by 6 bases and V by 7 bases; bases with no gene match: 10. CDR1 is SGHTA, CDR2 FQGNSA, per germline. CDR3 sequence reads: CASTLDRVGDTQYF. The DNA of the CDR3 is TGTGCCAGCACCCTTGACAGGGTCGGGGATACGCAGTATTTT.

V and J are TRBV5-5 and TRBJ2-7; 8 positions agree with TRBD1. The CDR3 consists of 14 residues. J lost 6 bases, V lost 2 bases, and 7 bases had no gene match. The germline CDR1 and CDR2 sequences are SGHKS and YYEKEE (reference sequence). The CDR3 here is CASSFPGQGPEQYV. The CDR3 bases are TGTGCCAGCAGCTTCCCCGGACAGGGCCCCGAGCAGTACGTC.

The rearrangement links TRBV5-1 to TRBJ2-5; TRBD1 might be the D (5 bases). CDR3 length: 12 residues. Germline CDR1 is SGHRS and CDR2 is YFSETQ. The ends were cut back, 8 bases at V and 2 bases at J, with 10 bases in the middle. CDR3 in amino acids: CARRYRQETQYF. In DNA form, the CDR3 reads TGCGCCAGACGATACAGGCAAGAGACCCAGTACTTC. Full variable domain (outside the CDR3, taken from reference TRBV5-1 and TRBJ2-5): KAGVTQTPRYLIKTRGQQVTLSCSPISGHRSVSWYQQTPGQGLQFLFEYFSETQRNKGNFPGRFSGRQFSNSRSEMNVSTLELGDSALYLCARRYRQETQYFGPGTRLLVL.

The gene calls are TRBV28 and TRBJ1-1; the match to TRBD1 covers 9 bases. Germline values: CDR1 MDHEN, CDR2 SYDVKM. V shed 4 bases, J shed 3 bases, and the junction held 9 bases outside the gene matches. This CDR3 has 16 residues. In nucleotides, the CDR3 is TGTGCCAGCAGTTCCCCCTCAGACAGGGGGGACACTGAAGCTTTCTTT. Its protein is CASSSPSDRGDTEAFF.

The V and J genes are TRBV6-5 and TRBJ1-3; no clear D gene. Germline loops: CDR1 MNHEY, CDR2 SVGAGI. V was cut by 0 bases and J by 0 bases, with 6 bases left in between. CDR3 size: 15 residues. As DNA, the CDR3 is TGTGCCAGCAGTTACTCAGCCGACTCTGGAAACACCATATATTTT. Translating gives CASSYSADSGNTIYF.

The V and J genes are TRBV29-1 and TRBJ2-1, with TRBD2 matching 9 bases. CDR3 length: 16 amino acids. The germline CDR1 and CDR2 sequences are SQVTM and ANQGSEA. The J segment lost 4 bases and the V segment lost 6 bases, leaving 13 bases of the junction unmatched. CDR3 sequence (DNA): TGCAGCGTGACGGGTAGCGGGGGTGGTAGTTACAATGAGCAGTTCTTC. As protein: CSVTGSGGGSYNEQFF.

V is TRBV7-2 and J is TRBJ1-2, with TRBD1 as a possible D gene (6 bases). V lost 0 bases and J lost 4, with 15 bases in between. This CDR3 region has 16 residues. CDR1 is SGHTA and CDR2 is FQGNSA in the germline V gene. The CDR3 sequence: CASSLAGQGSAYGYTF. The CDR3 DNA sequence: TGTGCCAGCAGCTTAGCTGGGCAGGGGAGCGCCTATGGCTACACCTTC.

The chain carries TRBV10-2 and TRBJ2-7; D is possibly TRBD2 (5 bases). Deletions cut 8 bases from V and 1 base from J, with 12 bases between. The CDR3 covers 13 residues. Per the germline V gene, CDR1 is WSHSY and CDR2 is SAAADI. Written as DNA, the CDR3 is TGCGCCAGCTCCCCGGGAAATTCCTACGAGCAGTACGTC. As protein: CASSPGNSYEQYV.

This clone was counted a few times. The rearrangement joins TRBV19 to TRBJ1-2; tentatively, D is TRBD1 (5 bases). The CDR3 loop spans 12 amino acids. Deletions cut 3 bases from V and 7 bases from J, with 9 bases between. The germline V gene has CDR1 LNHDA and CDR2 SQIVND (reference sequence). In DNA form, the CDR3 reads TGTGCCAGTAGTATTGGCCAGGGTGGCTACACCTTC. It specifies CASSIGQGGYTF.

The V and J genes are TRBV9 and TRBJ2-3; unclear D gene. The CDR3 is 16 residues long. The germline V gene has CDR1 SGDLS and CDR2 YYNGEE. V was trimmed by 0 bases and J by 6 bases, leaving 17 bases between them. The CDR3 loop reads CASSVDDLPATDTQYF. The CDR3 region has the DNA TGTGCCAGCAGCGTAGATGATCTACCCGCCACGGATACGCAGTATTTT.

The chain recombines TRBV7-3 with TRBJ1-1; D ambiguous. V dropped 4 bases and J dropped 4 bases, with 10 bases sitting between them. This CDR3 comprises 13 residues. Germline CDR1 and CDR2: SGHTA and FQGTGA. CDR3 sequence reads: CASSWPFCTEAFF. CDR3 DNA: TGTGCCAGCAGCTGGCCGTTTTGCACTGAAGCTTTCTTT.

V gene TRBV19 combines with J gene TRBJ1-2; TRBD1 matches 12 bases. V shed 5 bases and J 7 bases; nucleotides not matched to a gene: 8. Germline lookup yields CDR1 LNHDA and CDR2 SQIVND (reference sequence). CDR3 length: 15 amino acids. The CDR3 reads CASSFTGTGGRGYTF. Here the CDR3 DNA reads TGTGCCAGTAGTTTTACCGGGACAGGGGGCCGTGGCTACACCTTC.

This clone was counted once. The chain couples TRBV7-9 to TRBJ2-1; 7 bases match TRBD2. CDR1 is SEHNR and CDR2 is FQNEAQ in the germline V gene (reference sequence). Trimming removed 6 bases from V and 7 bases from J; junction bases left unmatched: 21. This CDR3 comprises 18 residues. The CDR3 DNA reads TGTGCCAGCAGAGGAGTATTATATAGCGGGCCCCTAAGGAATGAGCAGTTCTTC. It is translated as CASRGVLYSGPLRNEQFF.